This TCR beta chain was identified during a study of tissue T cells after allogeneic stem cell transplantation. The CDR3 sequence is 17 residues long. The germline CDR1 and CDR2 sequences are SGHRS and YFSETQ. J was trimmed by 6 bases and V by 4 bases; bases with no gene match: 8. Profiled with immunoSEQ multiplex PCR; TCRdb holds only in-frame clones, not every one. The table records about 4,800 clones, more than 60% of them present only once. The sequencing used tissue from the colon, collected at autopsy. The chain is built from TRBV5-1 and TRBJ2-2; 14 nucleotides align to TRBD2. This sequence was found in a female donor of 60 years or more with lung cancer. CDR3 sequence (DNA): TGCGCCAGCAGCGTGGGACTAGCGGGGGCCTCTTCCGGGGAGCTGTTTTTT. Amino acids: CASSVGLAGASSGELFF.